This T cell receptor beta chain was captured in a study of blood T cell repertoires in COVID-19. Background on the study: COVID-19 samples, acute and convalescent, were from the United States, Italy and Spain. T cells, B-cell-depleted T cells, or PBMCs supplied cDNA or gDNA.

CDR3 length: 15 amino acids. Germline loops: CDR1 GTSNPN, CDR2 SVGIG (reference sequence). Unmatched junction bases numbered 2, after V lost 0 bases and J lost 0 bases. Assay: immunoSEQ multiplex PCR; the TCRdb copy retains only in-frame clones and omits some. This table holds about 290,000 clones, nearly 90% found once. The TCR comes from a young woman with COVID-19, enrolled during active disease. The sequenced sample consisted of peripheral blood. V and J are TRBV30 and TRBJ2-5, with 9 bases identical to TRBD1. The CDR3 DNA sequence: TGTGCCTGGAGTGTAGGGGACAGGGACCAAGAGACCCAGTACTTC. Translating it yields CAWSVGDRDQETQYF.